This T cell receptor (beta chain) emerged from a study of long-term antiretroviral therapy in people with HIV. Remarks on this clone: The target antigen is unknown. Germline and junction disagree at one end, which may indicate a read error.

The CDR3 has 14 amino acids. The germline CDR1 and CDR2 sequences are SGHVS and FNYEAQ. Researchers secured at least one pre-ART and at least two post-ART PBMC samples from each donor. Study-wide points: Controls had broader CDR3 length ranges than HIV repertoires did. The study found that diversity rose after ART but stayed below transplant donor controls.

Sequencing used immunoSEQ v3.0 at survey level. The sequencing target was roughly 35,000-50,000 T-cell genomes per sample. Profiled with immunoSEQ multiplex PCR; TCRdb holds only in-frame clones, not every one. Among tens of thousands of clones listed, around nine tenths were seen once. Material: unsorted PBMCs, obtained just before starting antiretroviral therapy. V and J are TRBV7-6 and TRBJ2-1; maybe TRBD2 (6 bases). The clonotype comes from a young woman with HIV. CDR3 sequence reads: CASSPRDSNNEQFF. The CDR3 DNA follows: TGTGCCAGCAGCCCGAGGGACTCCAACAATGAGCAGTTCTTC. The complete variable domain, with remaining parts taken from reference TRBV7-6 and TRBJ2-1, reads GAGVSQSPRYKVTKRGQDVALRCDPISGHVSLYWYRQALGQGPEFLTYFNYEAQQDKSGLPNDRFSAERPEGSISTLTIQRTEQRDSAMYRCASSPRDSNNEQFFGPGTRLTVL.